This T cell receptor (beta chain) was captured in a study of CD8 T cells in Susac syndrome. Random hexamers were used to reverse transcribe the RNA input (about 0.45 to 1 ug). MiXCR, run by TCRdb on the immunoSEQ multiplex PCR reads, gives a single entry per CDR3 protein. The sample has hundreds of thousands of distinct CDR3 sequences, 70% to 90% seen once; the top ten hold about 0.11%. Trimming took off 6 bases at V and 7 bases at J, with 15 bases between the two ends. The CDR3 totals 14 residues. The V gene's germline CDR1 is KGHDR and CDR2 SFDVKD. The rearrangement uses TRBV24-1 and TRBJ2-1; D gene uncertain. Sequenced: CD8+ T cells from PBMCs. The TCR comes from a human donor with multiple sclerosis. This chain's CDR3 is CATSLATLQNEQFF. Here the CDR3 DNA reads TGTGCCACCAGTTTGGCGACCCTGCAAAATGAGCAGTTCTTC.